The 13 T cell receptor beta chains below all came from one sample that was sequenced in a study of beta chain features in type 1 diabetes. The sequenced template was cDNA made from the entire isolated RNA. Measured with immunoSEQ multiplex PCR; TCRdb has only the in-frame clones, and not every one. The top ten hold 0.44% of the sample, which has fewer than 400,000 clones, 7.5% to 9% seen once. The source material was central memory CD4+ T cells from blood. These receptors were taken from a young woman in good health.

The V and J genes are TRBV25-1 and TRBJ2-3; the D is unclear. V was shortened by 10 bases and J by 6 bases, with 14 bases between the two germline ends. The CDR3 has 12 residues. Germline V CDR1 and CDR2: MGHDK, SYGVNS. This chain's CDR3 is CATSRAIDTQYF. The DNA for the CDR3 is TGTGCCACCAGCCGTGCTATTGATACGCAGTATTTT.

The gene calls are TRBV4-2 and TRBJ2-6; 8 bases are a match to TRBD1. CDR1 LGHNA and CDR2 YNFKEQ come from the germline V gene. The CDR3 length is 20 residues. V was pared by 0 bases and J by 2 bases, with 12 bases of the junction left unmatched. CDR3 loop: CASSQDWLGQGATGANVLTF. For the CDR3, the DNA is TGTGCCAGCAGCCAAGATTGGTTAGGTCAGGGGGCAACTGGGGCCAACGTCCTGACTTTC.

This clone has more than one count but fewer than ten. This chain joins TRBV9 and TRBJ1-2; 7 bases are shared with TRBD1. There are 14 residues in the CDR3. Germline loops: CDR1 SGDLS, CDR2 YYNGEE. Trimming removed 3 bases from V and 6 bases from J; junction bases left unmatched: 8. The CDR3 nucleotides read TGTGCCAGCAGCGACCGCCGGGACAGTGATGGCTACACCTTC. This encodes CASSDRRDSDGYTF.

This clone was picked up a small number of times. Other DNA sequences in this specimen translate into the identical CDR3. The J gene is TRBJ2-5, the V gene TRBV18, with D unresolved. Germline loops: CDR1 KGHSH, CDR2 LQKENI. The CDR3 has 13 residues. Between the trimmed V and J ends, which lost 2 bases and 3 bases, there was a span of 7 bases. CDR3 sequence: CASSPGSEETQYF. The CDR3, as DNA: TGTGCCAGCTCACCAGGTTCGGAAGAGACCCAGTACTTC.

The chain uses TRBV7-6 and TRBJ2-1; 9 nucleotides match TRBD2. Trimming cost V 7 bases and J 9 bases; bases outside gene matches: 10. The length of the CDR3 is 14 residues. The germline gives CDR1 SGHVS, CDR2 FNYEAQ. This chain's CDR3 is CASTSGRRGGEQFF. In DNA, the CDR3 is TGTGCCAGCACCAGCGGGAGGAGGGGTGGTGAGCAGTTCTTC.

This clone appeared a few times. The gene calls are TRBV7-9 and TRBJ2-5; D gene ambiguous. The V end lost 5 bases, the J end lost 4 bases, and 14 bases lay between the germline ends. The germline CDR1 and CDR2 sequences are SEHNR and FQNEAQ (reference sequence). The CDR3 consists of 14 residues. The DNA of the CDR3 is TGTGCCAGCAGCCCCCGGAGACTTCCAGAGACCCAGTACTTC. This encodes CASSPRRLPETQYF. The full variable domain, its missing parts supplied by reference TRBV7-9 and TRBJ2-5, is DTGVSQNPRHKITKRGQNVTFRCDPISEHNRLYWYRQTLGQGPEFLTYFQNEAQLEKSRLLSDRFSAERPKGSFSTLEIQRTEQGDSAMYLCASSPRRLPETQYFGPGTRLLVL.

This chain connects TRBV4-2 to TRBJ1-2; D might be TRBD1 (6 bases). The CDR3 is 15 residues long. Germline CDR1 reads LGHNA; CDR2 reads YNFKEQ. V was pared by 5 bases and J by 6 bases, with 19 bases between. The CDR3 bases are TGTGCCAGCAGCGTTAAATGGACAGAGGCGGATGGCTACACCTTC. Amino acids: CASSVKWTEADGYTF.

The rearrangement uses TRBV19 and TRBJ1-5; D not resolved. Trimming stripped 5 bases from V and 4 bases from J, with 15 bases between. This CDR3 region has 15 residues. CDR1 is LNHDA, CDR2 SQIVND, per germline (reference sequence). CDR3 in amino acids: CASSPPQVGNQPQHF. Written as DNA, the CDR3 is TGTGCCAGTAGTCCCCCGCAGGTGGGAAATCAGCCCCAGCATTTT.

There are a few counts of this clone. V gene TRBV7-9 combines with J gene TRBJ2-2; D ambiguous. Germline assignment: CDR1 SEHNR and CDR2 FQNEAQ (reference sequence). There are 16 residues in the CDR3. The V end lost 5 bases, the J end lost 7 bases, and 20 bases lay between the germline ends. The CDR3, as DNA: TGTGCCAGCAGCCTTACGTCCCCCGAGGTCGGCGGGGAGCTGTTTTTT. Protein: CASSLTSPEVGGELFF.

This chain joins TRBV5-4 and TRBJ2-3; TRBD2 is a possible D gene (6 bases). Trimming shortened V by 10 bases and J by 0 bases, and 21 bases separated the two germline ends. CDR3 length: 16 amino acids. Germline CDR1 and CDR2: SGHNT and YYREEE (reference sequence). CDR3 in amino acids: CAGSPGLDSSTDTQYF. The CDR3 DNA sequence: TGTGCCGGATCTCCGGGACTGGACTCTAGCACAGATACGCAGTATTTT.

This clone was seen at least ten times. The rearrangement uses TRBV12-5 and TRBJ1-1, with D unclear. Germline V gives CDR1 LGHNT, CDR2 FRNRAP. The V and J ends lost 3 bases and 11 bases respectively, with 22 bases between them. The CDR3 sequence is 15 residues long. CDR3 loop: CASGLHQSGRPRAFF. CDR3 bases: TGTGCTAGTGGTTTACACCAAAGCGGCCGGCCCAGGGCTTTCTTT.

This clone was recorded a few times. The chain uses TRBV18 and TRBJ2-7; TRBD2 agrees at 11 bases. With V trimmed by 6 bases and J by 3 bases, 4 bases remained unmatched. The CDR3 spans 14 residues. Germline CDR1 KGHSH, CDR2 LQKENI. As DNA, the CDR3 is TGTGCCAGCTCCCTTACTAGCGGGGGCTACGAGCAGTACTTC. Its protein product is CASSLTSGGYEQYF.

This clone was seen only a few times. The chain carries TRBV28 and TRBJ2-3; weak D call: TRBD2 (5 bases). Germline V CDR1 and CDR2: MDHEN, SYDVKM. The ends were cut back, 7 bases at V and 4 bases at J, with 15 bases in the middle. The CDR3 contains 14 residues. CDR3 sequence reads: CASTSPSTPDTQYF. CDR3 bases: TGTGCCAGCACGAGTCCTAGCACCCCAGATACGCAGTATTTT.